These 30 T cell receptor beta chains share one sample of origin, sequenced in a study of blood T cell repertoires in COVID-19. The table came from immunoSEQ multiplex PCR; TCRdb's copy has only in-frame clones and leaves some out. The sample consists of roughly 210,000 clones, about nine tenths of them appearing once. The material sequenced was PBMCs or T cells enriched from blood (not recorded which). The receptor set was obtained from a young man in a cohort exposed to, infected with or recovered from COVID-19 (not recorded which).

This chain joins TRBV9 and TRBJ1-2; D is perhaps TRBD1 (5 bases). The germline V gene has CDR1 SGDLS and CDR2 YYNGEE. The CDR3 totals 17 residues. V lost 0 bases and J lost 0, with 15 bases in between. This chain's CDR3 is CASSVVGGFGANYGYTF. The CDR3, as DNA: TGTGCCAGCAGCGTAGTGGGGGGTTTTGGAGCTAACTATGGCTACACCTTC.

The chain links TRBV28 to TRBJ2-1, with D possibly matching TRBD1 (5 bases). The V gene's germline CDR1 is MDHEN and CDR2 SYDVKM. Trimming removed 4 bases at V and 15 bases at J, with 16 bases between. This CDR3 is 12 amino acids long. The CDR3 loop reads CASSSRVGKRFF. The CDR3 nucleotides are TGTGCCAGCAGTTCCAGGGTGGGGAAGCGGTTCTTC.

This chain uses TRBV28 with TRBJ1-5; 8 bases match TRBD1. Trimming cost V 10 bases and J 4 bases; bases outside gene matches: 6. This CDR3 is built from 13 residues. The germline V gene encodes CDR1 MDHEN and CDR2 SYDVKM. The CDR3 DNA reads as TGTGCCACCCATCGACAGGGGAATCAGCCCCAGCATTTT. Protein: CATHRQGNQPQHF.

V usage is TRBV5-6 and J usage is TRBJ2-7; D gene uncertain. The CDR3 loop spans 14 amino acids. The V end was cut by 1 base, the J end by 2 bases, with 10 bases between. Germline V gene sequence: CDR1 SGHDT, CDR2 YYEEEE. CDR3 nucleotides: TGTGCCAGCAGCTTGATGGGTAGCACCTACGAGCAGTACTTC. Residues: CASSLMGSTYEQYF.

The chain links TRBV5-1 to TRBJ2-7, with 10 bases that match TRBD1. This CDR3 contains 15 residues. V trimming: 3 bases; J trimming: 5 bases; junction bases outside the gene matches: 8. Germline CDR1 and CDR2: SGHRS and YFSETQ. CDR3 nucleotides: TGCGCCAGCAGCTATAGACAGGGGGCGCCGGACGAGCAGTACTTC. It codes for CASSYRQGAPDEQYF.

The gene calls are TRBV11-1 and TRBJ2-7; no clear D. V was clipped by 2 bases and J by 4 bases, with 12 bases between them. This CDR3 has 14 residues. The germline V gene encodes CDR1 SGHAT and CDR2 FQDESV (reference sequence). In DNA, the CDR3 is TGTGCCAGCAGCTTAACCCAGGAACCATACGAGCAGTACTTC. This codes for CASSLTQEPYEQYF.

The gene calls are TRBV24-1 and TRBJ1-2, with TRBD1 identical over 7 bases. CDR1 is KGHDR and CDR2 is SFDVKD in the germline V gene. V shed 4 bases and J 2 bases; nucleotides not matched to a gene: 6. This CDR3 is built from 15 residues. CDR3 coding DNA: TGTGCCACCAGTGAGAGGGACAGCCGGAACTATGGCTACACCTTC. Its translation: CATSERDSRNYGYTF.

A remark on this clone: Other DNA sequences in the sample encode the same CDR3. The chain has TRBV5-1 and TRBJ2-7, with 8 bases fitting TRBD1. With 0 bases clipped from V and 1 base from J, the junction kept 3 bases outside the gene matches. This CDR3 is built from 15 residues. CDR1 and CDR2 (germline): SGHRS, YFSETQ. CDR3 region: CASSLVTGGSYEQYF. CDR3 DNA: TGCGCCAGCAGCTTGGTTACAGGGGGGTCCTACGAGCAGTACTTC.

The chain carries TRBV7-2 and TRBJ2-5; D uncertain. Germline V lookup: CDR1 SGHTA, CDR2 FQGNSA. The CDR3 consists of 12 residues. The V and J ends lost 4 bases and 5 bases respectively, with 8 bases between them. The CDR3 bases are TGTGCCAGCAGCTATAGAAGTGAGACCCAGTACTTC. It translates to CASSYRSETQYF.

V usage is TRBV13 and J usage is TRBJ1-2; 11 nucleotides line up with TRBD1. CDR3 length: 15 residues. V gave up 4 bases and J gave up 5 bases; unmatched junction bases: 6. The germline V gene encodes CDR1 PRHDT and CDR2 FYEKMQ (reference sequence). CDR3 sequence reads: CASSSWDRGRYGYTF. The DNA for the CDR3 is TGTGCCAGCAGCTCGTGGGACAGGGGGAGGTATGGCTACACCTTC.

The CDR3 DNA reads as TGTGCCAGCAGCCAAGAACTAGCGGCCTACAATGAGCAGTTCTTC. This encodes CASSQELAAYNEQFF. The genes are TRBV3-1 (or the pseudogene TRBV3-2) and TRBJ2-1; TRBD2 matches 8 bases. The CDR3 is made up of 15 amino acids. V lost 0 bases, J lost 2 bases, and 0 bases stayed unmatched. Germline V gene lookup returns CDR1 LGHDT and CDR2 YNNKEL (reference sequence).

A single count supports this clone. The V and J genes are TRBV7-3 and TRBJ1-4, with D possibly TRBD1 on 5 matching bases. The CDR3 has 16 residues. V was trimmed by 1 base and J by 7 bases, leaving 16 bases between them. Germline V CDR1 and CDR2: SGHTA, FQGTGA. The CDR3 here is CASSLITGLGGEKLFF. CDR3 in DNA: TGTGCCAGCAGCTTAATAACTGGACTGGGGGGTGAAAAACTGTTTTTT. Looking up the rest from reference TRBV7-3 and TRBJ1-4 gives the full variable domain: GAGVSQTPSNKVTEKGKYVELRCDPISGHTALYWYRQSLGQGPEFLIYFQGTGAADDSGLPNDRFFAVRPEGSVSTLKIQRTERGDSAVYLCASSLITGLGGEKLFFGSGTQLSVL.

The CDR3 region is CASRPGQNGNTIYF. The CDR3 region has the DNA TGTGCCAGCAGACCCGGACAGAACGGAAACACCATATATTTT. The chain links TRBV6-5 to TRBJ1-3; D perhaps matches TRBD1 (6 bases). CDR1 and CDR2 (germline): MNHEY, SVGAGI. The CDR3 runs 14 residues. With 6 bases removed from V and 4 bases from J, the gap between germline ends came to 13 bases.

This clone was seen a single time. The chain combines TRBV7-9 with TRBJ1-1; D possibly corresponds to TRBD1 (5 bases). Trimming took off 5 bases at V and 4 bases at J, with 20 bases between the two ends. Germline CDR1 is SEHNR and CDR2 is FQNEAQ (reference sequence). This CDR3 is 16 amino acids long. The CDR3 loop is CASSPPVEGWGTEAFF. The CDR3 DNA follows: TGTGCCAGCAGCCCCCCGGTGGAGGGGTGGGGCACTGAAGCTTTCTTT.

This clone has just a few counts. The V and J genes are TRBV13 and TRBJ1-2; 8 nucleotides match TRBD1. This CDR3 is 14 amino acids long. V was clipped by 5 bases and J by 4 bases; unmatched bases: 6. Germline CDR1 is PRHDT and CDR2 is FYEKMQ (reference sequence). As DNA, the CDR3 is TGTGCCAGCAGCAACGGACAGGGTGGCTATGGCTACACCTTC. As protein: CASSNGQGGYGYTF.

The rearrangement links TRBV9 to TRBJ2-5, with 14 positions matching TRBD2. J was trimmed by 11 bases and V by 3 bases; bases with no gene match: 9. The length of the CDR3 is 15 residues. CDR1 SGDLS and CDR2 YYNGEE come from the germline V gene. The CDR3 sequence is CASSAGGTSGRNQYF. CDR3 sequence (DNA): TGTGCCAGCAGCGCTGGGGGGACTAGCGGGAGAAATCAGTACTTC.

CDR3 coding DNA: TGTGCCAGCAGCCTACTTGGGACTCATGGCTACACCTTC. This encodes CASSLLGTHGYTF. The chain couples TRBV11-2 to TRBJ1-2, with D maybe TRBD1 (5 bases). The CDR3 runs to 13 residues. Germline V gene data show CDR1 as SGHAT and CDR2 as FQNNGV. Between the trimmed V and J ends, which lost 5 bases and 6 bases, there was a span of 13 bases.

The rearrangement uses TRBV13 and TRBJ2-7; D perhaps matches TRBD1 (5 bases). The CDR3 has 16 amino acids. CDR1 and CDR2 from the germline V gene are PRHDT and FYEKMQ (reference sequence). V was trimmed by 0 bases and J by 7 bases, leaving 19 bases between them. The CDR3 spells CASSLGVGAKSNEQYF. The DNA of the CDR3 is TGTGCCAGCAGCTTAGGCGTAGGGGCCAAGTCAAATGAGCAGTACTTC. Full variable domain (rest looked up from reference TRBV13 and TRBJ2-7): AAGVIQSPRHLIKEKRETATLKCYPIPRHDTVYWYQQGPGQDPQFLISFYEKMQSDKGSIPDRFSAQQFSDYHSELNMSSLELGDSALYFCASSLGVGAKSNEQYFGPGTRLTVT.

The chain has TRBV14 and TRBJ2-7; 9 nucleotides agree with TRBD1. Trimming took 3 bases from V and 3 from J; bases not matched to a gene: 18. CDR1 is SGHDN, CDR2 FVKESK, per germline. The CDR3 sequence is 19 residues long. The CDR3 is CASSHDGPTDRGSIYEQYF. In DNA form, the CDR3 reads TGTGCCAGCAGCCATGATGGACCAACAGACAGGGGGAGTATCTACGAGCAGTACTTC.

This rearrangement joins TRBV6-5 to TRBJ2-1; maybe TRBD1 (6 bases). In germline, CDR1 is MNHEY, CDR2 SVGAGI. This CDR3 comprises 14 residues. Between the trimmed V and J ends, which lost 5 bases and 8 bases, there was a span of 16 bases. In nucleotides, the CDR3 is TGTGCCAGCAGTCAGAATCAGGGGTTTCATGAGCAGTTCTTC. Translation: CASSQNQGFHEQFF.

This chain's CDR3 is CASSPPGGRGYGYTF. Written as DNA, the CDR3 is TGTGCCAGCTCACCACCGGGGGGTAGGGGCTATGGCTACACCTTC. V usage is TRBV18 and J usage is TRBJ1-2, with D perhaps matching TRBD1 (5 bases). With 0 bases removed from V and 4 bases from J, the gap between germline ends came to 12 bases. Germline V lookup: CDR1 KGHSH, CDR2 LQKENI. The CDR3 runs to 15 residues.

This clone was seen a handful of times. The DNA of the CDR3 is TGCGCCAGCAGCCAAGTACTAGGAAACACCATATATTTT. This encodes CASSQVLGNTIYF. The V and J genes are TRBV4-3 and TRBJ1-3, with D unresolved. Trimming removed 1 base from V and 4 bases from J, with 5 bases in between. This CDR3 is built from 13 residues. Germline V gene sequence: CDR1 LGHNA, CDR2 YSLEER.

J is TRBJ1-2 and V is TRBV28; no reliable D call. V lost 5 bases and J 5 bases, leaving 18 bases between the germline ends. This CDR3 has 15 residues. Germline CDR1 reads MDHEN; CDR2 reads SYDVKM. The CDR3 sequence: CASSPTKGGSYGYTF. In DNA form, the CDR3 reads TGTGCCAGCAGTCCGACCAAGGGAGGGTCTTATGGCTACACCTTC.

The rearrangement joins TRBV5-6 to TRBJ1-6; TRBD1 is a possible D gene (5 bases). The CDR3 totals 18 residues. CDR1 SGHDT and CDR2 YYEEEE come from the germline V gene. Between the trimmed V and J ends, which lost 1 base and 0 bases, there was a span of 14 bases. This CDR3 is CASSLRDFLTSYNSPLHF. The CDR3 DNA sequence: TGTGCCAGCAGCTTGCGGGACTTCCTGACCTCCTATAATTCACCCCTCCACTTT.

This rearrangement joins TRBV12-5 to TRBJ1-1; D unclear. V gave up 2 bases and J gave up 4 bases, with 8 bases separating them. This CDR3 is built from 13 residues. Germline V lookup: CDR1 LGHNT, CDR2 FRNRAP. The CDR3 spells CASGLRSGTEAFF. CDR3 bases: TGTGCTAGTGGTTTGAGGAGTGGCACTGAAGCTTTCTTT.

This rearrangement joins TRBV7-9 to TRBJ2-7; perhaps TRBD2 as D (5 bases). V lost 5 bases and J 0 bases, leaving 14 bases between the germline ends. The CDR3 extends over 15 amino acids. In germline, CDR1 is SEHNR, CDR2 FQNEAQ (reference sequence). The CDR3 is CASSAVGSHSYEQYF. The CDR3, as DNA: TGTGCCAGCAGCGCAGTTGGGAGTCACTCCTACGAGCAGTACTTC.

The V and J genes are TRBV24-1 and TRBJ1-2; D is undetermined. The germline V gene encodes CDR1 KGHDR and CDR2 SFDVKD. The length of the CDR3 is 12 residues. Trimming shortened V by 7 bases and J by 3 bases, and 8 bases separated the two germline ends. CDR3 residues: CATSRTDYGYTF. DNA for the CDR3: TGTGCCACCAGCCGTACAGACTATGGCTACACCTTC.

The CDR3 loop is CASSSRLADTQYF. In DNA form, the CDR3 reads TGTGCCAGCAGCTCCAGACTAGCAGATACGCAGTATTTT. This sequence joins TRBV9 and TRBJ2-3, with TRBD2 as a possible D gene (6 bases). V was trimmed by 4 bases and J by 4 bases, leaving 10 bases between them. Germline-derived CDR1 and CDR2 are SGDLS and YYNGEE. The CDR3 totals 13 residues. Complete variable domain (other parts from reference TRBV9 and TRBJ2-3): DSGVTQTPKHLITATGQRVTLRCSPRSGDLSVYWYQQSLDQGLQFLIQYYNGEERAKGNILERFSAQQFPDLHSELNLSSLELGDSALYFCASSSRLADTQYFGPGTRLTVL.

Comment on this clone: Other nucleotide sequences from this sample produce the same CDR3. V usage is TRBV15 and J usage is TRBJ2-5; TRBD2 matches at 7 bases. J lost 2 bases, V lost 8 bases, and 2 bases had no gene match. CDR3 length: 12 amino acids. Germline V gene sequence: CDR1 LNHNV, CDR2 YYDKDF (reference sequence). CDR3 bases: TGTGCCACCGGGAGGGCTCAAGAGACCCAGTACTTC. The encoded protein is CATGRAQETQYF.

Comment on this clone: This sample includes further DNA sequences coding for the same CDR3. V usage is TRBV28 and J usage is TRBJ1-1, with 8 bases matching TRBD1. The CDR3 extends over 15 amino acids. Germline CDR1 MDHEN, CDR2 SYDVKM. J was trimmed by 1 base and V by 6 bases; bases with no gene match: 7. The CDR3, as DNA: TGTGCCAGCAGCTTCAGGGGGCAGGGGAACACTGAAGCTTTCTTT. Amino acid sequence: CASSFRGQGNTEAFF.